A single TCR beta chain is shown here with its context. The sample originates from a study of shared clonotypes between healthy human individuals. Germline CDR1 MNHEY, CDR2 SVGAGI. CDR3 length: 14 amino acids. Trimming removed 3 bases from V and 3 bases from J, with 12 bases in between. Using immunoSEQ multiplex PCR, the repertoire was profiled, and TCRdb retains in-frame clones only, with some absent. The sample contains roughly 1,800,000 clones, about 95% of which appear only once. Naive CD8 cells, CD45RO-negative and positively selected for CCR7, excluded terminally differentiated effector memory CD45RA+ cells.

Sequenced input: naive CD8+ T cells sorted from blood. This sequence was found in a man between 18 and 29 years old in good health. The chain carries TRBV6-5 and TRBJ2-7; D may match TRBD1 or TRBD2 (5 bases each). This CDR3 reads CASSYWQGDYEQYF. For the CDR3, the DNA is TGTGCCAGCAGTTATTGGCAGGGAGACTACGAGCAGTACTTC.